This T cell receptor beta chain was retrieved from a study of cytomegalovirus exposure and HLA in healthy donors. On this clone: The antigen is not known.

Study conclusions and caveats: Reportedly, TCR beta sequences accurately predicted HLA-A and HLA-B alleles in most subjects. Confirmation in vitro established that three CMV-associated chains were specific for CMV antigens. On later analysis, the bulk of CMV-associated TCR beta chains appeared to be HLA-restricted. Reports showed the classifier diagnosing cytomegalovirus status with high specificity and sensitivity.

V was trimmed by 6 bases and J by 4 bases, leaving 10 bases between them. This CDR3 has 13 amino acids. Germline loops: CDR1 SGHNT, CDR2 YYREEE (reference sequence). The PCR made use of 60 Vbeta and 13 Jbeta primers. Sequencing was performed with immunoSEQ multiplex PCR; in TCRdb, only in-frame clones are kept and a portion is missing. This table holds 130,000 or so clones, approximately 87% found once. This receptor was taken from a man aged 35 to 55 in good health and CMV-seronegative. This chain links TRBV5-4 with TRBJ1-4; D gene uncertain. Sequenced material: PBMCs. The CDR3 DNA reads as TGTGCCAGCAAGGCCACAGATAATGAAAAACTGTTTTTT. Encoded protein: CASKATDNEKLFF.